These 7 T cell receptor beta chains originate from one sample sequenced in a study of control samples from healthy donors and cancer patients. Here immunoSEQ multiplex PCR was the method, and the copy in TCRdb shows in-frame clones only, minus some. The sample has 130,000 to 150,000 clones, about nine tenths seen once; the top ten hold about 3%. The sample comprised blood. These receptors were taken from a man aged 30-40 years in good health.

As to this clone: A much larger clone is a single base away; this may be a read error. This chain connects TRBV27 to TRBJ2-2; no firm D call. Trimming pared 3 bases from V and 6 bases from J, leaving 2 bases between. Germline CDR1 is MNHEY and CDR2 is SMNVEV (reference sequence). CDR3 length: 11 amino acids. The CDR3 is CASSFAGELFF. The CDR3 DNA follows: TGTGCCAGCAGTTTCGCCGGGGAGCTGTTTTTT.

The chain combines TRBV5-1 with TRBJ2-7; TRBD1 aligns across 11 bases. V shed 4 bases and J 7 bases; nucleotides not matched to a gene: 7. Germline CDR1 is SGHRS and CDR2 is YFSETQ. This CDR3 has 14 residues. The CDR3 nucleotides read TGCGCCAGCAGCCTAGGACAGGGGGCGCGGGAGCAGTACTTC. Translating it yields CASSLGQGAREQYF.

This clone has only one observation. The chain uses TRBV29-1 and TRBJ2-4; 10 bases match TRBD2. The germline V gene has CDR1 SQVTM and CDR2 ANQGSEA. This CDR3 is 16 amino acids long. Germline trimming cut 8 bases from V and 0 bases from J; bases unmatched to any gene: 10. The CDR3 DNA reads as TGCAGCCCCGCTGCTAGCGGGGGCGCAGCCAAAAACATTCAGTACTTC. It encodes CSPAASGGAAKNIQYF.

The chain recombines TRBV10-1 with TRBJ2-7; TRBD1 aligns across 9 bases. Per the germline V gene, CDR1 is WNHNN and CDR2 is SYGVQD (reference sequence). The CDR3 sequence is 14 residues long. J lost 4 bases, V lost 5 bases, and 6 bases had no gene match. The CDR3 nucleotides read TGCGCCAGCAGTTCCGGGACAGGGATTTACGAGCAGTACTTC. This sequence encodes CASSSGTGIYEQYF.

The chain is built from TRBV7-9 and TRBJ2-7, with 9 positions matching TRBD2. Germline V lookup: CDR1 SEHNR, CDR2 FQNEAQ (reference sequence). The CDR3 sequence is 16 residues long. Trimming removed 2 bases from V and 7 bases from J; junction bases left unmatched: 12. As DNA, the CDR3 is TGTGCCAGCAGCTTATTTGGGACTAGCCGGGAAGGGGAGCAGTACTTC. Translated: CASSLFGTSREGEQYF.

This sequence joins TRBV10-2 and TRBJ1-1; 9 bases align to TRBD1. The CDR3 sequence is 13 residues long. Germline assignment: CDR1 WSHSY and CDR2 SAAADI. V lost 8 bases, J lost 6 bases, and 7 bases stayed unmatched. CDR3 residues: CASVVGQGSEAFF. The CDR3, as DNA: TGCGCCAGCGTTGTGGGACAGGGCTCTGAAGCTTTCTTT.

J is TRBJ2-1 and V is TRBV5-4; no firm D call. Germline V gene data show CDR1 as SGHNT and CDR2 as YYREEE (reference sequence). V shed 7 bases and J shed 4 bases, with 12 bases lying between them. CDR3 size: 13 residues. The CDR3 is CASVADGYNEQFF. CDR3 in DNA: TGTGCCAGCGTTGCGGACGGTTACAATGAGCAGTTCTTC.